The clone carrying this T cell receptor (beta chain) has just a few counts. Time point reported: persistent/refractory GD, antithyroid drugs over 5 years with positive TRAb. Preparation of the TCR library used RNA extracted from PBMCs. With iRepertoire HTBI primers and Arm-PCR of CDR3 regions, TCR beta libraries were built. Using its own MiXCR run on the multiplex PCR reads, TCRdb lists one record per CDR3 protein. The profile covers under 450,000 distinct CDR3 sequences, with 23% appearing a single time and roughly 30% taken by the ten largest. This sample stems from a study of regulatory T cells in long-lasting Graves disease. In germline, CDR1 is MNHNS, CDR2 SASEGT. CDR3 length: 15 amino acids. Between the trimmed V and J ends, which lost 5 bases and 2 bases, there was a span of 13 bases.

This specimen was peripheral blood mononuclear cells (PBMCs), taken when the disease was refractory, from a patient treated with antithyroid drugs. The clonotype originates from a female donor with Graves disease. The rearrangement uses TRBV6-1 and TRBJ1-5; D unclear. The CDR3 DNA reads as TGTGCCAGCAGTACGGTTATTGGGGGCAATCAGCCCCAGCATTTT. Protein sequence: CASSTVIGGNQPQHF.